This T cell receptor beta chain was retrieved from a study of OX40 agonist ivuxolimab in advanced cancers. Study-level background: From roughly 20 to 85 years was the age range, with a mean of around 54 years, and 65% to 90% were male. The eligibility criteria allowed prior anti-PD-1, anti-PD-L1 or anti-CTLA-4 therapy, and 40% had some. One hepatocellular carcinoma and a couple of cutaneous melanoma patients partially responded.

Repertoires were generated with immunoSEQ multiplex PCR, while TCRdb's copy carries only in-frame clones and drops some. This sample has some 70,000 clones, with roughly nine tenths found just once. With respect to this clone: Antigen specificity is unknown.

General study results and limits: Average numbers of expanded clones were greater in CD8+ T cells than in CD4+.

This CDR3 spans 14 amino acids. Unmatched junction bases numbered 2, after V lost 3 bases and J lost 4 bases. Germline V gene lookup returns CDR1 LNHDA and CDR2 SQIVND (reference sequence). The rearrangement uses TRBV19 and TRBJ2-2; 7 bases fit TRBD1. Sequenced here: CD4+ or CD8+ T cells sorted from blood, sampled in a trial of the OX40 agonist ivuxolimab. The sequence was collected from an adult with an advanced solid tumor such as melanoma, head and neck, liver or kidney cancer. CDR3 nucleotides: TGTGCCAGTAGTATGTCAGGGGGCACCGGGGAGCTGTTTTTT. Protein product: CASSMSGGTGELFF. The full variable domain, completed using reference TRBV19 and TRBJ2-2, is DGGITQSPKYLFRKEGQNVTLSCEQNLNHDAMYWYRQDPGQGLRLIYYSQIVNDFQKGDIAEGYSVSREKKESFPLTVTSAQKNPTAFYLCASSMSGGTGELFFGEGSRLTVL.